These T cell receptor beta chains were read from a single sample in a study of blood T cell repertoires in COVID-19. Assay: immunoSEQ multiplex PCR; the TCRdb copy retains only in-frame clones and omits some. The sample holds 110,000 to 150,000 clones, less than 85% seen once. Sequenced sample: peripheral blood. These receptors all come from an elderly woman in a cohort sampled during active or convalescent COVID-19. Each CDR3 is given with its conserved first and last residue.

CDR3: CAWSAAGGTEAFF; J: TRBJ1-1; V: TRBV30
CDR3: CASSQETGVRQPQHF; J: TRBJ1-5; V: TRBV4-3
CDR3: CASSEPGQTLRRYF; J: TRBJ2-7; V: TRBV6-1
CDR3: CAISEEGNRGETQYF; J: TRBJ2-5; V: TRBV10-3
CDR3: CASSQGLGDTDTQYF; J: TRBJ2-3; V: TRBV7-9
CDR3: CASSKCGSGTGFISGEKLFF; J: TRBJ1-4; V: TRBV21-1
CDR3: CASSSRDSYNEQFF; J: TRBJ2-1; V: TRBV5-1
CDR3: CASSGWVRRTNYGYTF; J: TRBJ1-2; V: TRBV7-9
CDR3: CASSLRGFGGNQPQHF; J: TRBJ1-5; V: TRBV7-2
CDR3: CASSPGTGSEKLFF; J: TRBJ1-4; V: TRBV7-6
CDR3: CATSDTPVRTGNSEQYF; J: TRBJ2-7; V: TRBV24-1
CDR3: CASSRKSSGGFSDTQYF; J: TRBJ2-3; V: TRBV5-4
CDR3: CASSPRPGQGTANEQFF; J: TRBJ2-1; V: TRBV18
CDR3: CASSDPTGGPADTEAFF; J: TRBJ1-1; V: TRBV6-1
CDR3: CASSLAGRNEQYF; J: TRBJ2-7; V: TRBV7-8
CDR3: CASSQDSVPDQPQHF; J: TRBJ1-5; V: TRBV4-1
CDR3: CASSPLAGGGVAQFF; J: TRBJ2-1; V: TRBV18
CDR3: CASSLTSAEDEQFF; J: TRBJ2-1; V: TRBV5-1
CDR3: CASSSRGHAEAFF; J: TRBJ1-1; V: TRBV7-3
CDR3: CASSPGQGTTEAFF; J: TRBJ1-1; V: TRBV18
CDR3: CASSLQGSGTNEKLFF; J: TRBJ1-4; V: TRBV7-2
CDR3: CASSPRTGTYEQYF; J: TRBJ2-7; V: TRBV2